What follows are 3 T cell receptor beta chains derived from one specimen sequenced in a study of shared clonotypes between healthy human individuals. The assay was immunoSEQ multiplex PCR, and TCRdb's table has in-frame clones only and misses some. In the table there are about 470,000 clones, roughly 77% of which are singletons. Input material: PBMCs. Source of these receptors: a woman between 40 and 50 years old in good health. Some clones in this sample may be carry-over from other donors' samples.

The chain couples TRBV19 to TRBJ2-1; D unresolved. Trimming took 3 bases from V and 8 from J, leaving 11 bases between them. The CDR3 length is 13 residues. Germline CDR1 LNHDA, CDR2 SQIVND (reference sequence). The CDR3 sequence is CASSITAGYEQFF. CDR3 nucleotide sequence: TGTGCCAGTAGTATTACAGCAGGCTATGAGCAGTTCTTC.

The chain couples TRBV19 to TRBJ1-1; 8 nucleotides align to TRBD1. Germline trimming cut 6 bases from V and 4 bases from J; bases unmatched to any gene: 13. This CDR3 has 16 amino acids. Germline CDR1 LNHDA, CDR2 SQIVND (reference sequence). CDR3 loop: CASRPGSGGESTEAFF. DNA of the CDR3: TGTGCCAGTAGGCCCGGATCAGGGGGCGAGAGCACTGAAGCTTTCTTT.

The chain links TRBV9 to TRBJ1-1, with 8 nucleotides matching TRBD1. CDR3 size: 13 residues. V lost 5 bases to trimming and J lost 5 bases; unmatched junction nucleotides: 5. Germline lookup yields CDR1 SGDLS and CDR2 YYNGEE. CDR3 nucleotide sequence: TGTGCCAGCAGTTTCGACAGGGGAACTGAAGCTTTCTTT. It encodes CASSFDRGTEAFF.